The TCR beta chain under discussion was sequenced for a study of OX40 agonist ivuxolimab in advanced cancers. Study in general: Given to patients was ivuxolimab, an agonistic anti-OX40 (CD134) antibody.

Points on this clone: Its antigen is unknown.

The protocol was immunoSEQ multiplex PCR, while the TCRdb copy is restricted to in-frame clones and leaves out a portion. The table includes tens of thousands of clones, 84% detected once. Study observations and caveats: The study found among the lowest clonal expansion in partial responders at 0.1-3.0 mg/kg.

The CDR3 consists of 13 residues. CDR1 and CDR2 (germline): SGHAT, FQDESV (reference sequence). Trimming left V 6 bases short and J 0 bases short, with 9 bases between. The chain employs TRBV11-1 and TRBJ2-7; D may be TRBD2 (5 bases). The sequences come from CD4+ or CD8+ T cells sorted from blood, collected in a trial of the OX40 agonist ivuxolimab. This sequence originates from an adult with an advanced solid tumor such as melanoma, head and neck, liver or kidney cancer. CDR3 coding DNA: TGTGCCAGCAGGGACTCGTACTCCTACGAGCAGTACTTC. This codes for CASRDSYSYEQYF. Using reference TRBV11-1 and TRBJ2-7 for the parts outside the CDR3, the full variable domain is EAEVAQSPRYKITEKSQAVAFWCDPISGHATLYWYRQILGQGPELLVQFQDESVVDDSQLPKDRFSAERLKGVDSTLKIQPAELGDSAMYLCASRDSYSYEQYFGPGTRLTVT.